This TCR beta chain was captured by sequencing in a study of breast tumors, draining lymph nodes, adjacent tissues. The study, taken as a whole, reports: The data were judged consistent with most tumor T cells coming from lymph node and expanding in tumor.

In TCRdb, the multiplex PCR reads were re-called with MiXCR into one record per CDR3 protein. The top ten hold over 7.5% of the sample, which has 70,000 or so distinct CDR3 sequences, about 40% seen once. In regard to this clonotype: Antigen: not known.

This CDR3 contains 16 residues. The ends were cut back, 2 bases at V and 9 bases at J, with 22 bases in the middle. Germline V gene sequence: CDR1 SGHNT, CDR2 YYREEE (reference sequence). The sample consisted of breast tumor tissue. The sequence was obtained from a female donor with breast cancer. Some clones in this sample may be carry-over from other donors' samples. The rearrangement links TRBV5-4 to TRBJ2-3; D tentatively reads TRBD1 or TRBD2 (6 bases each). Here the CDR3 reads CASSFQGTDYGYTQYF. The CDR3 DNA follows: TGTGCCAGCAGCTTCCAGGGGACGGACTATGGCTACACGCAGTATTTT. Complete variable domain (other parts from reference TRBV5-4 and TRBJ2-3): ETGVTQSPTHLIKTRGQQVTLRCSSQSGHNTVSWYQQALGQGPQFIFQYYREEENGRGNFPPRFSGLQFPNYSSELNVNALELDDSALYLCASSFQGTDYGYTQYFGPGTRLTVL.